The next 3 T cell receptor beta chains were all read from a single sample in a study of blood T cell repertoires in COVID-19. Produced via immunoSEQ multiplex PCR; TCRdb's table is partial and in-frame only. Of hundreds of thousands of clones listed, 85% to 90% were seen once; the top ten hold 2% to 2.5%. Sequenced input: PBMCs or T cells enriched from blood (not recorded which). These receptors came from a woman younger than 35 who had recovered from COVID-19.

This chain connects TRBV6-5 to TRBJ1-1, with D maybe TRBD1 (5 bases). This CDR3 is 14 amino acids long. Germline V gene sequence: CDR1 MNHEY, CDR2 SVGAGI. The V and J ends lost 6 bases and 1 base respectively, with 12 bases between them. In nucleotides, the CDR3 is TGTGCCAGCAGGGCCCCCGGACAGAACACTGAAGCTTTCTTT. It encodes CASRAPGQNTEAFF.

V usage is TRBV2 and J usage is TRBJ2-5, with D unresolved. The CDR3 consists of 14 residues. CDR1 and CDR2 from the germline V gene are SNHLY and FYNNEI. Trimming removed 7 bases from V and 5 bases from J, with 17 bases in between. CDR3 residues: CASKGRDSSETQYF. For the CDR3, the DNA is TGTGCCAGCAAAGGAAGAGACTCCTCGGAGACCCAGTACTTC.

In the case of this clone: The same CDR3 is also encoded by other DNA sequences in this sample. This rearrangement joins TRBV5-1 to TRBJ1-2; a possible D gene is TRBD1 (5 bases). V shed 1 base and J shed 2 bases, with 9 bases lying between them. This CDR3 has 14 amino acids. Germline CDR1 reads SGHRS; CDR2 reads YFSETQ. The CDR3 loop is CASSLQGENYGYTF. For the CDR3, the DNA is TGCGCCAGCAGCTTGCAGGGTGAGAACTATGGCTACACCTTC.